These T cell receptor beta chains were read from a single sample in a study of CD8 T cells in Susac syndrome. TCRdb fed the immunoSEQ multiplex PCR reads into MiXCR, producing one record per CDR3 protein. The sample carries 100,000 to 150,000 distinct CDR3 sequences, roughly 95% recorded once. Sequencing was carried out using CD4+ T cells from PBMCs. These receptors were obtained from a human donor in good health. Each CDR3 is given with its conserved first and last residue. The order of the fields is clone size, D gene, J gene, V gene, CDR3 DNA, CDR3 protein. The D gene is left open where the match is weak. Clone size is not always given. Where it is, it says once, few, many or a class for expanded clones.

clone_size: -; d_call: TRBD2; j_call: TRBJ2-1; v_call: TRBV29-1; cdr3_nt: TGCAGCGTTCGCGGGAGGTCATCCTACAATGAGCAGTTCTTC; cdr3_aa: CSVRGRSSYNEQFF
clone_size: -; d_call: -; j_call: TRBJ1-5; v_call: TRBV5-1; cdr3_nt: TGCGCCAGCAGCTTATCCACGGGGAGTCAGCCCCAGCATTTT; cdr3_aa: CASSLSTGSQPQHF
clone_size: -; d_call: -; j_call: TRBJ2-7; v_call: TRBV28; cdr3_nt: TGTGCCAGCAGCCCATTCCGAGGCGGATACGAGCAGTACTTC; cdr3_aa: CASSPFRGGYEQYF
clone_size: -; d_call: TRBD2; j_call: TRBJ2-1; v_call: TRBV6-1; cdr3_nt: TGTGCCAGCAGTGAAAGGGCGGGAGCGAATGAGCAGTTCTTC; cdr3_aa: CASSERAGANEQFF
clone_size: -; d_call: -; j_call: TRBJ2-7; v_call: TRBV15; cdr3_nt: TGTGCCACCAGCAGAGATCAAGCTAGCTACGAGCAGTACTTC; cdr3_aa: CATSRDQASYEQYF
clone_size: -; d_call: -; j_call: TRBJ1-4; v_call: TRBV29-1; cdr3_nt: TGCAGCGTTGATGAGGCCAGGGTTGGAGAAAAACTGTTTTTT; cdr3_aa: CSVDEARVGEKLFF
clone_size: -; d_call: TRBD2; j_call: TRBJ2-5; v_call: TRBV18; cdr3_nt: TGTGCCAGCTCACCAACGGGACTAGCGGGAGGACAAGAGACCCAGTACTTC; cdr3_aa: CASSPTGLAGGQETQYF
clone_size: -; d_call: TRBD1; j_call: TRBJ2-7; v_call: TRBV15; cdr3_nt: TGTGCCACCAGCAGAGGGGGGACAGGTTTATCCGAGCAGTACTTC; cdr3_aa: CATSRGGTGLSEQYF
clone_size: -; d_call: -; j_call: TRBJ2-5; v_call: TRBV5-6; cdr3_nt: TGTGCCAGCAGCTTGCAGGGGACCCCGGAGACCCAGTACTTC; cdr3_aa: CASSLQGTPETQYF
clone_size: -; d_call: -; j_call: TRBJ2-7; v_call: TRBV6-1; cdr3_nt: TGTGCCAGCAGCCGTAACCGTGGGGGACCAAACTTCTACGAGCAGTACTTC; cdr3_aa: CASSRNRGGPNFYEQYF
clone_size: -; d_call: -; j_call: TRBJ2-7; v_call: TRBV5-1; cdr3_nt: TGCGCCAGCAGCTTGCAAAGTACCGAGCAGTACTTC; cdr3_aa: CASSLQSTEQYF
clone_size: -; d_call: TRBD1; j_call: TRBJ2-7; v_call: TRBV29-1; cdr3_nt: TGCAGCGTTGAAGGGCAGGGGGTTTACGAGCAGTACTTC; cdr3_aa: CSVEGQGVYEQYF
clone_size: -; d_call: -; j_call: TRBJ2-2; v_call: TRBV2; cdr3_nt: TGTGCCAGCAGGGGGTTTATCCCCACCGGGGAGCTGTTTTTT; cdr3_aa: CASRGFIPTGELFF
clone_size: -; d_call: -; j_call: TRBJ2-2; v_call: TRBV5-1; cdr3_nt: TGCGCCAGCAGCTTGGAGGTCGCGAACACCGGGGAGCTGTTTTTT; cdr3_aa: CASSLEVANTGELFF
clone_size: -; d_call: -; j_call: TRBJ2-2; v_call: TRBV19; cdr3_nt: TGTGCCAGTACGGGTTTCCAGCGGGTAAACACCGGGGAGCTGTTTTTT; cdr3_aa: CASTGFQRVNTGELFF
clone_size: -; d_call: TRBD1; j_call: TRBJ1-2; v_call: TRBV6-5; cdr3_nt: TGTGCCAGCAGTTTGACAGGGAACTATGGCTACACCTTC; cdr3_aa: CASSLTGNYGYTF
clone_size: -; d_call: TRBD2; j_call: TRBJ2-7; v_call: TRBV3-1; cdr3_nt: TGTGCCAGCAGCGGTAGCGGGAGAGGCGAGCAGTACTTC; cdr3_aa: CASSGSGRGEQYF
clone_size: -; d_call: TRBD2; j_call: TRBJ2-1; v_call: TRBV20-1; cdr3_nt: TGCAGTGCTAAAAAGCGGGAGGACTATGAGCAGTTCTTC; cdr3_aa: CSAKKREDYEQFF
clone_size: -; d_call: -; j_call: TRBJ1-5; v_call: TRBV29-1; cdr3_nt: TGCAGCGCCCGGACAAATAATCAGCCCCAGCATTTT; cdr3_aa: CSARTNNQPQHF
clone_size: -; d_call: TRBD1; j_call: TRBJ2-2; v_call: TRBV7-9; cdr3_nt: TGTGCCAGCTGCCCGGGGACAGCGAACACCGGGGAGCTGTTTTTT; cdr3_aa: CASCPGTANTGELFF
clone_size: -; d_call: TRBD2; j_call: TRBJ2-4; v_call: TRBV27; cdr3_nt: TGTGCCAGCAGTCCCAGACTAGCCCCGGCCAACCAGGGAAACATTCAGTACTTC; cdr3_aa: CASSPRLAPANQGNIQYF
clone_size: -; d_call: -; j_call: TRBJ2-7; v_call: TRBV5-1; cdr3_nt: TGCGCCAGCAGCTTGGCCGGCCTAGCCTACGAGCAGTACTTC; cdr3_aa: CASSLAGLAYEQYF
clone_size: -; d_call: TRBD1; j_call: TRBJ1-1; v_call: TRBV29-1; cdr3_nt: TGCAGCGTCTGGGACAGGCTGAACACTGAAGCTTTCTTT; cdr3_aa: CSVWDRLNTEAFF
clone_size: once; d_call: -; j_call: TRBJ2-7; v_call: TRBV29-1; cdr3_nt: TGCAGCGTATGGGACGGATCCTACGAGCAGTACTTC; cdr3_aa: CSVWDGSYEQYF
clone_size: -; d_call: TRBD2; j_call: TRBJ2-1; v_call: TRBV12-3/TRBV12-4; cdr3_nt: TGTGCCAGCAGTTCCGTAGCGGGAGGGTCCAATGAGCAGTTCTTC; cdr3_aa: CASSSVAGGSNEQFF
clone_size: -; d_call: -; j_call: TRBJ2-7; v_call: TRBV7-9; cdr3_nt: TGTGCCAGCAGCTTAGATCTGACCATCTACGAGCAGTACTTC; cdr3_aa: CASSLDLTIYEQYF
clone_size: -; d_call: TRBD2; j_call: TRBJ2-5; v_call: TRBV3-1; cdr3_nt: TGTGCCAGCAGCCTGGGAACGGGAGGAGAGACCCAGTACTTC; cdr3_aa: CASSLGTGGETQYF
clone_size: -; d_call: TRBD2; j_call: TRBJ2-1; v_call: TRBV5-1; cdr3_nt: TGCGCCAGCAGCCCCCGGACTAGCGGGAACAATGAGCAGTTCTTC; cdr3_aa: CASSPRTSGNNEQFF
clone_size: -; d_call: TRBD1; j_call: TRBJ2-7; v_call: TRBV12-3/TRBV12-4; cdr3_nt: TGTGCCAGCAGTTTTAGGGACAGGAGTTCCTACGAGCAGTACTTC; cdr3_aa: CASSFRDRSSYEQYF
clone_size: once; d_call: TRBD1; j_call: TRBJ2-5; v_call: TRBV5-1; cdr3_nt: TGCGCCAGCAGCTTGACCCGGACAGGGGAAGAGACCCAGTACTTC; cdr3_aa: CASSLTRTGEETQYF
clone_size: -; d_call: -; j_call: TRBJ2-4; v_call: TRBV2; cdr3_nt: TGTGCCAGCAAGGCCCTCGGCCTAGCCAAAAACATTCAGTACTTC; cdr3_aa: CASKALGLAKNIQYF
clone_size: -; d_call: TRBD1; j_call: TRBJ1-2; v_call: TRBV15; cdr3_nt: TGTGCCACCAGCAGAGATACAGGGGACTATGGCTACACCTTC; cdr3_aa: CATSRDTGDYGYTF
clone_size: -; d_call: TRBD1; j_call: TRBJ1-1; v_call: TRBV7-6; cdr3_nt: TGTGCCAGCAAACCGGGACAGTCTAACACTGAAGCTTTCTTT; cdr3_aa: CASKPGQSNTEAFF
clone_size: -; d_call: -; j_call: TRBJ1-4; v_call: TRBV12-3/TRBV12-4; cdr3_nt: TGTGCCAGCAGTTTGTTCAAAACTAATGAAAAACTGTTTTTT; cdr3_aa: CASSLFKTNEKLFF
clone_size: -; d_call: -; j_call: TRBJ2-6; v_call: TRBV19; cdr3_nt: TGTGCCAGTGCCCCTCAAAACGTAGGGGCCAACGTCCTGACTTTC; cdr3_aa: CASAPQNVGANVLTF